This is a list of T cell receptor beta chains from one sample in a study of shared clonotypes between healthy human individuals. Method: immunoSEQ multiplex PCR; TCRdb's copy keeps in-frame clones and lacks some. Of some 2,000,000 clones detected, just under 95% appear once; the ten largest clones hold approximately 1.2%. The sequenced sample was naive CD8+ T cells sorted from blood. The receptors stem from a man between 18 and 35 years old in good health. The CDR3 runs from the conserved cysteine through the conserved F or W. D genes are given only for firm matches.

>TRBV6-1|TRBD1|TRBJ1-2
TGTGCCAGCAGTTTGCCAGGGGGTGTTATTGGCTACACCTTC
CASSLPGGVIGYTF
>TRBV5-4|.|TRBJ2-7
TGTGCCAGCAGCTCAATCGAGCGTCCCTACGAGCAGTACTTC
CASSSIERPYEQYF
>TRBV12-5|TRBD2|TRBJ2-3
TGTGCTAGTGGTTCCCCTCCCAGCGGGAGTGCAGATACGCAGTATTTT
CASGSPPSGSADTQYF
>TRBV27|.|TRBJ2-3
TGTGCCAGCAGTTTGGGGGCAGGTAGCACAGATACGCAGTATTTT
CASSLGAGSTDTQYF
>TRBV5-1|.|TRBJ2-1
TGCGCCAGCAGCTTGGTAGGACTGGGTTACAATGAGCAGTTCTTC
CASSLVGLGYNEQFF
>TRBV10-3|.|TRBJ2-7
TGTGCCATCAGTGATGTAGACGGGACCTACGAGCAGTACTTC
CAISDVDGTYEQYF
>TRBV13|TRBD1|TRBJ1-5
TGTGCCAGCAGCCTGGGACAGGGGGATCAGCCCCAGCATTTT
CASSLGQGDQPQHF
>TRBV4-3|.|TRBJ1-1
TGCGCCAGCAGCACAGGGTTGAACACTGAAGCTTTCTTT
CASSTGLNTEAFF
>TRBV6-5|TRBD2|TRBJ2-1
TGTGCCAGCAGTACCAGCGGGGTGGGAAAAAATGAGCAGTTCTTC
CASSTSGVGKNEQFF
>TRBV5-6|TRBD2|TRBJ2-2
TGTGCCAGCGCGGGGGAAGAAGCGGGAGGCCTGACCGGGGAGCTGTTTTTT
CASAGEEAGGLTGELFF